A single sample gave rise to the 12 T cell receptor beta chains below, sequenced in a study of T-cell reconstitution after alpha-beta-depleted transplantation in children. Construction of the TCRbeta library involved unique molecular identifiers. TCRdb re-analysed the PCR reads in MiXCR, keeping a single row per CDR3 protein. The sample has roughly 220,000 distinct CDR3 sequences; 12% are singletons. Specimen: PBMCs from the stem cell graft donor, collected from the stem cell graft. All receptors come from a human donor who donated a stem cell graft to a child with acute lymphoblastic leukemia.

This clonotype was observed at least ten times. V usage is TRBV20-1 and J usage is TRBJ2-1, with 9 bases that match TRBD1. The CDR3 is made up of 15 amino acids. Germline V lookup: CDR1 DFQATT, CDR2 SNEGSKA (reference sequence). Trimming at V came to 3 bases and at J to 5 bases, leaving 8 bases not matched to a gene. The CDR3 here is CSARTGQGRNNEQFF. The CDR3, as DNA: TGCAGTGCTAGGACGGGACAGGGACGTAACAATGAGCAGTTCTTC.

Ten or more counts support this clonotype. The gene calls are TRBV12-3 or TRBV12-4 and TRBJ2-1; 13 bases are a match to TRBD2. The CDR3 length is 16 residues. Trimming removed 6 bases from V and 4 bases from J; junction bases left unmatched: 6. The chain's CDR3 is CASSLGTSGDYNEQFF. The CDR3 nucleotides read TGTGCCAGCAGCCTGGGGACTAGCGGGGATTACAATGAGCAGTTCTTC.

This clonotype was detected only once. The J gene is TRBJ1-2, the V gene TRBV27; D unclear. The CDR3 contains 11 residues. V lost 10 bases and J lost 6, with 12 bases in between. Germline V gene sequence: CDR1 MNHEY, CDR2 SMNVEV (reference sequence). CDR3: CATKDANGYTF. In DNA form, the CDR3 reads TGTGCCACCAAGGACGCCAATGGCTACACCTTC.

This clonotype was seen ten or more times. V gene TRBV5-1 combines with J gene TRBJ2-1, with D uncertain. The ends were cut back, 0 bases at V and 4 bases at J, with 11 bases in the middle. This CDR3 region has 15 residues. The V gene's germline CDR1 is SGHRS and CDR2 YFSETQ. CDR3 region: CASSLGQDLYNEQFF. As DNA, the CDR3 is TGCGCCAGCAGCTTGGGGCAGGATCTATACAATGAGCAGTTCTTC.

This clonotype was counted many times. This chain joins TRBV11-3 and TRBJ2-5, with D possibly being TRBD2 (6 bases). Germline V gives CDR1 SGHNT, CDR2 YENEEA. Between the trimmed V and J ends, which lost 3 bases and 1 base, there was a span of 9 bases. The CDR3 runs 14 residues. The CDR3 spells CASSLRGPQETQYF. CDR3 in DNA: TGTGCCAGCAGCTTGCGGGGCCCCCAAGAGACCCAGTACTTC.

This clonotype was picked up many times. The V and J genes are TRBV11-1 and TRBJ2-5, with 8 nucleotides matching TRBD2. V lost 5 bases, J lost 5 bases, and 19 bases stayed unmatched. The germline gives CDR1 SGHAT, CDR2 FQDESV (reference sequence). The CDR3 loop spans 18 amino acids. The CDR3 nucleotides are TGTGCCAGCAGCGACCCCCTAGGCCAGCGGGAGTTTTCTGAGACCCAGTACTTC. Protein product: CASSDPLGQREFSETQYF. Filled out from reference TRBV11-1 and TRBJ2-5, the complete variable domain reads EAEVAQSPRYKITEKSQAVAFWCDPISGHATLYWYRQILGQGPELLVQFQDESVVDDSQLPKDRFSAERLKGVDSTLKIQPAELGDSAMYLCASSDPLGQREFSETQYFGPGTRLLVL.

This clonotype appeared many times. The chain is built from TRBV6-2 or TRBV6-3 and TRBJ1-1; D perhaps matches TRBD1 (6 bases). V dropped 0 bases and J dropped 5 bases, with 16 bases sitting between them. The CDR3 has 16 amino acids. Germline loops: CDR1 MNHEY, CDR2 SVGEGT. In nucleotides, the CDR3 is TGTGCCAGCAGTTACTCAATCCAGGGGTTACGGACTGAAGCTTTCTTT. Protein sequence: CASSYSIQGLRTEAFF.

This clonotype was found many times. This chain links TRBV6-1 with TRBJ2-7; 11 bases agree with TRBD1. Germline CDR1 is MNHNS and CDR2 is SASEGT. V was pared by 7 bases and J by 10 bases, with 18 bases of the junction left unmatched. The CDR3 length is 16 residues. The CDR3 DNA is TGTGCCAGCATTCCGGGACAGGGGGAAACGCTACGAAGACAGTACTTC. Translating it yields CASIPGQGETLRRQYF.

At least ten counts were recorded for this clonotype. The rearrangement links TRBV5-1 to TRBJ2-3; no definite D call. Trimming shortened V by 4 bases and J by 0 bases, and 12 bases separated the two germline ends. This CDR3 has 15 residues. CDR1 is SGHRS and CDR2 is YFSETQ in the germline V gene. Here the CDR3 reads CASSRDSTSTDTQYF. DNA for the CDR3: TGCGCCAGCAGCAGGGATTCTACTAGCACAGATACGCAGTATTTT.

V usage is TRBV27 and J usage is TRBJ1-2, with 7 bases fitting TRBD1. The CDR3 runs 17 residues. With V trimmed by 5 bases and J by 0 bases, 12 bases remained unmatched. Germline V gene lookup returns CDR1 MNHEY and CDR2 SMNVEV (reference sequence). The CDR3 nucleotides read TGTGCCAGCAGTCCCACCGACAGGGTCGGGGCTAACTATGGCTACACCTTC. Amino acid sequence: CASSPTDRVGANYGYTF.

A few counts support this clonotype. V is TRBV20-1 and J is TRBJ2-2; D remains unclear. In germline, CDR1 is DFQATT, CDR2 SNEGSKA (reference sequence). The CDR3 runs 13 residues. Trimming left V 6 bases short and J 2 bases short, with 10 bases between. In nucleotides, the CDR3 is TGCAGTGCGGAGACCAGAAACACCGGGGAGCTGTTTTTT. Translated: CSAETRNTGELFF.

This clonotype was observed at least ten times. The rearrangement uses TRBV5-1 and TRBJ1-1, with D tentatively TRBD1 (5 bases). The germline V gene encodes CDR1 SGHRS and CDR2 YFSETQ. The CDR3 has 14 residues. The ends were cut back, 0 bases at V and 5 bases at J, with 11 bases in the middle. CDR3 DNA: TGCGCCAGCAGCTTGGCAGGGAGGAGGACTGAAGCTTTCTTT. This gives the protein CASSLAGRRTEAFF.